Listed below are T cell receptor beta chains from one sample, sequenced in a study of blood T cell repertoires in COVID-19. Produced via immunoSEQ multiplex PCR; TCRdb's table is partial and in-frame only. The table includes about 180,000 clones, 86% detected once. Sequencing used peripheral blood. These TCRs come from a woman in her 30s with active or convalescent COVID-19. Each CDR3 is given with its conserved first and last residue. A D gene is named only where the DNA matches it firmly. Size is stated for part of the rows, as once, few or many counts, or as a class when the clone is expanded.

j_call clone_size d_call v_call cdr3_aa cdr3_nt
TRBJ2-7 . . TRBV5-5 CASSLAGTLAYEQYF TGTGCCAGCAGCTTGGCCGGGACATTGGCCTACGAGCAGTACTTC
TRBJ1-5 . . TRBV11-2 CASSLYRNQPQHF TGTGCCAGCAGCTTATACAGGAATCAGCCCCAGCATTTT
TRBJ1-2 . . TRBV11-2 CASSLDQYGYTF TGTGCCAGCAGCTTAGACCAATATGGCTACACCTTC
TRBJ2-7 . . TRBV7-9 CASSENTAYEQYF TGTGCCAGCAGCGAAAACACAGCCTACGAGCAGTACTTC
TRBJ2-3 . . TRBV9 CASSVDGHRRGTDTQYF TGTGCCAGCAGCGTAGATGGACACCGCCGGGGCACAGATACGCAGTATTTT
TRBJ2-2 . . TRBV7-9 CASSAGYKDTGELFF TGTGCCAGCAGCGCCGGGTACAAGGACACCGGGGAGCTGTTTTTT
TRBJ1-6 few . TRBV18 CASSPTGGGSPLHF TGTGCCAGCTCACCAACGGGGGGAGGTTCACCCCTCCACTTT
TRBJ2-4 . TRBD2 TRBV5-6 CASSLKLAGDYKNIQYF TGTGCCAGCAGCTTGAAGCTAGCGGGGGATTACAAAAACATTCAGTACTTC
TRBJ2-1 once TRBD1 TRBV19 CASSLGQGAYNEQFF TGTGCCAGTAGTCTCGGACAGGGGGCCTACAATGAGCAGTTCTTC
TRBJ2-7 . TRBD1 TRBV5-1 CASATGGHSYEQYF TGCGCCAGCGCGACAGGGGGCCACTCCTACGAGCAGTACTTC
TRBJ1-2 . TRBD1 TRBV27 CASGSGTGARYGYTF TGTGCCAGCGGGTCCGGGACAGGGGCCCGCTATGGCTACACCTTC
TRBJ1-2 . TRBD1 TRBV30 CALNQVDRSLGGYTF TGTGCCTTAAACCAGGTGGACAGGAGTTTAGGTGGCTACACCTTC
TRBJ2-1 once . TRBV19 CASTRGGGNNEQFF TGTGCCAGTACTCGAGGGGGTGGGAACAATGAGCAGTTCTTC
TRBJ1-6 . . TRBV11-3 CASSLAGNSPLHF TGTGCCAGCAGCTTAGCGGGAAATTCACCCCTCCACTTT
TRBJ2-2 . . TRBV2 CASSAEVSNTGELFF TGTGCCAGCAGTGCAGAGGTATCGAACACCGGGGAGCTGTTTTTT
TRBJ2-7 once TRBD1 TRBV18 CASSQTGAYEQYF TGTGCCAGCTCACAGACAGGGGCCTACGAGCAGTACTTC
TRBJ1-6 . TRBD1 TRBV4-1 CASSQGGTEDSPLHF TGCGCCAGCAGCCAAGGCGGGACAGAAGATTCACCCCTCCACTTT
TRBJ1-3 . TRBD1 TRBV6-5 CASSYSFGTGGNTIYF TGTGCCAGCAGTTACAGCTTCGGGACAGGGGGAAACACCATATATTTT
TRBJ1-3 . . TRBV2 CASRVEGRLSGNTIYF TGTGCCAGCAGGGTTGAAGGTCGACTCTCTGGAAACACCATATATTTT
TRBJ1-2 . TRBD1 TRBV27 CASRRTGLSGYGYTF TGTGCCAGCAGAAGGACAGGTCTCTCAGGCTATGGCTACACCTTC